Presented here are 23 T cell receptor beta chains from one specimen sequenced in a study of tumor-infiltrating lymphocytes in primary liver carcinoma (dated by TCRdb to the late 2010s). TCRdb names Illumina HiSeq 2500 as the instrument used. Using a constant-region primer and ProtoScript II reverse transcriptase, TCRbeta-specific cDNA was reverse-transcribed from 450 to 650 ng total RNA. The TCRbeta libraries were prepared through three rounds of nested multiplex PCR following a slightly modified ARM-PCR procedure. The first two PCR rounds used multiplex TRBV1-TRBV30 forward primers with a Cbeta reverse primer, each for roughly 10 cycles. The public sequencing data were trimmed at Q25 with fastp and processed into clonotypes with MiXCR by TCRdb, which kept only in-frame beta chains. Every CDR3 protein is listed once, alongside the most common genes and DNA of its rows. The sample table shows 150,000 to 200,000 distinct CDR3 sequences, and over 80% are seen once. The ten largest make up around a sixth of the sample.

Without any cell sorting, total RNA and DNA were co-extracted from approximately 20-30 mg of bulk tissue using the AllPrep DNA/RNA mini kit. Sequencing was carried out using tumor tissue from primary liver carcinoma. The source is a man in his forties or fifties with primary liver carcinoma and hepatitis B virus infection.

On this clonotype: One end of the junction fails to match germline, which may point to a read error. V and J are TRBV6-1 and TRBJ1-5, with TRBD1 as a possible D gene (6 bases). Germline CDR1 reads MNHNS; CDR2 reads SASEGT. The CDR3 loop spans 15 amino acids. CDR3 in amino acids: CATPMDSNSNKPQHF. CDR3 sequence (DNA): TGTGCCACCCCGATGGACAGTAATAGCAATAAGCCCCAGCATTTT.

Concerning this clonotype itself: This may come from a read error, since a much larger clone is one base off. The V and J genes are TRBV5-1 and TRBJ2-1; 11 positions agree with TRBD2. Germline V gene lookup returns CDR1 SGHRS and CDR2 YFSETQ. V lost 4 bases and J lost 10; bases outside the gene matches: 10. The CDR3 covers 15 residues. The CDR3 region is CASSLRLAGRGEQFF. CDR3 in DNA: TGCGCCAGCAGCCTAAGACTAGCGGGAAGAGGAGAGCAGTTCTTC.

This clonotype has a handful of counts. A read error may produce the germline difference seen at one junction end. The V call is TRBV29-1, the J call TRBJ2-2; a possible D gene is TRBD2 (5 bases). There are 12 residues in the CDR3. CDR1 SQVTM and CDR2 ANQGSEA come from the germline V gene. The DNA of the CDR3 is TGCAGCGTTACGCCGAACACCGGGGAGTTGTTTTTT. Translated, it gives CSVTPNTGELFF.

The genes are TRBV6-1 and TRBJ2-2; D not certain. CDR3 length equals 15 residues. Trimming left V 2 bases short and J 4 bases short, with 11 bases between. Germline V gene data show CDR1 as MNHNS and CDR2 as SASEGT. The CDR3 DNA is TGTGCCAGCAGTGAAATCGTGGATAGCACCGGGGAGCTGTTTTTT. This encodes CASSEIVDSTGELFF.

The genes are TRBV21-1 and TRBJ1-5. TRBV21-1 is marked as a pseudogene. The CDR3 totals 14 residues. The CDR3 spells CASSSEDSNQPQHF. The CDR3 coding sequence is TGTGCCAGCAGCAGCGAGGATAGCAATCAGCCCCAGCATTTT.

The rearrangement uses TRBV6-1 and TRBJ1-4; 9 positions agree with TRBD1. The trim removed 3 bases at V and 0 bases at J, leaving 11 bases unmatched. CDR1 is MNHNS and CDR2 is SASEGT in the germline V gene. There are 19 residues in the CDR3. Written as DNA, the CDR3 is TGTGCCAGCAGTGACATCAGGGACAGGGAAATCTCAACTAATGAAAAACTGTTTTTT. Translated, it gives CASSDIRDREISTNEKLFF.

With regard to this clonotype: An end of the junction does not agree with germline; a read error may underlie this. The V gene is TRBV11-2, the J gene TRBJ2-5; the D is unclear. Germline V gene sequence: CDR1 SGHAT, CDR2 FQNNGV. The CDR3 spans 14 residues. CDR3 bases: TGTGCCAGCAGCCTGACGAGTAACCAAGTGACCCAATACTTC. It specifies CASSLTSNQVTQYF.

V is TRBV5-6 and J is TRBJ2-1; 10 positions agree with TRBD2. Trimming cost V 5 bases and J 8 bases; bases outside gene matches: 13. Germline CDR1 and CDR2: SGHDT and YYEEEE. The CDR3 runs to 16 residues. As DNA, the CDR3 is TGTGCCAGCAGTCCGTCTGGGAGCGGGAGGGACTATGAGCAGTTCTTC. Residues: CASSPSGSGRDYEQFF.

The rearrangement joins TRBV6-1 to TRBJ2-5; possibly TRBD1 for D (6 bases). This CDR3 comprises 18 residues. CDR1 and CDR2 from the germline V gene are MNHNS and SASEGT. The V gene lost 2 bases and the J gene lost 6 bases, with 25 bases spanning the gap. The CDR3 loop reads CASSENLMGAAVGQTQYF. The CDR3, as DNA: TGTGCCAGCAGTGAAAATTTAATGGGGGCAGCCGTTGGACAGACCCAGTACTTC.

To note about this clonotype: One junction end does not reproduce the germline sequence, and a read error may be involved. The chain recombines TRBV6-1 with TRBJ2-7; D possibly corresponds to TRBD1 (6 bases). The CDR3 runs 15 residues. Germline CDR1 is MNHNS and CDR2 is SASEGT. CDR3 sequence reads: CASSEVMETGNEHYF. In nucleotides, the CDR3 is TGTGCCAGCAGTGAAGTTATGGAGACAGGCAACGAGCACTACTTC.

In regard to this clonotype: The junction departs from the called germline gene at one end, perhaps through a read error. The chain has TRBV5-4 and TRBJ2-1; tentatively, D is TRBD2 (7 bases). Germline CDR1 and CDR2: SGHNT and YYREEE (reference sequence). The CDR3 runs 13 residues. The CDR3 spells CASSGRGGVEQFF. The CDR3 DNA follows: TGTGCCAGTAGCGGAAGGGGGGGAGTCGAGCAGTTTTTC.

This clonotype occurred a few times. A read error may account for a junction end that differs from germline. The CDR3 sequence is CASSTSAWLIPGYSF. Here the CDR3 DNA reads TGTGCCAGCAGCACGTCGGCATGGTTGATTCCTGGCTACAGCTTC. This rearrangement joins TRBV11-2 to TRBJ1-2; D gene unclear. Germline V gene data show CDR1 as SGHAT and CDR2 as FQNNGV. The CDR3 is 15 amino acids.

This clonotype was seen just once. The CDR3 DNA follows: TGTGCCAGCAGCCTATGGGGACTAGCGGGAGGGGAGCTGTTTTTT. It codes for CASSLWGLAGGELFF. The genes are TRBV4-2 and TRBJ2-2; 13 bases are shared with TRBD2. CDR1 and CDR2 from the germline V gene are LGHNA and YNFKEQ. The ends lost 4 bases at V and 8 bases at J; junction bases unmatched: 4. The CDR3 extends over 15 amino acids.

Details on this clonotype: It is likely a read error, because the conserved phenylalanine at the end of the CDR3 is missing. CDR3 DNA sequence: TGTGCCAGGAGCTTGTCGGAGTTCGACAATGAGCAGTTCTTA. Residues: CARSLSEFDNEQFL. The rearrangement uses TRBV11-3 and TRBJ2-1, with D uncertain. The length of the CDR3 is 14 residues. The germline gives CDR1 SGHNT, CDR2 YENEEA.

With regard to this clonotype: A read error may produce the germline difference seen at one junction end. The chain recombines TRBV6-1 with TRBJ1-4; D gene uncertain. CDR3 size: 16 residues. Germline-derived CDR1 and CDR2 are MNHNS and SASEGT. This CDR3 is CANTAALGSLREKLFF. In DNA, the CDR3 is TGTGCCAACACCGCTGCCCTGGGCTCTCTACGTGAAAAATTGTTTTTT.

Notes on this clonotype: An end of the junction differs from the germline gene, which may be a read error. The rearrangement uses TRBV5-1 and TRBJ2-3; TRBD2 might be the D (6 bases). Germline CDR1 is SGHRS and CDR2 is YFSETQ. The CDR3 runs to 17 residues. CDR3 in amino acids: CASSLPGRIDDTDTQYF. CDR3 coding DNA: TGCGCCAGCAGCTTGCCAGGGAGGATCGACGACACAGATACGCAATATTTT.

About this clonotype: A much larger clone differs from this one at a single base, so this may be a read error. The J gene is TRBJ2-2, the V gene TRBV12-3 or TRBV12-4; D gene uncertain. V lost 3 bases and J lost 3, with 8 bases in between. CDR3 length: 14 amino acids. The CDR3: CASSFGTYTGELFF. The CDR3 coding sequence is TGTGCCAGCAGTTTTGGAACCTACACCGGGGAGCTGTTTTTT.

This clonotype occurred once. At one end the junction does not follow the germline gene, possibly because of a read error. The J gene is TRBJ1-5, the V gene TRBV28; D ambiguous. Germline-derived CDR1 and CDR2 are MDHEN and SYDVKM. The CDR3 loop spans 15 amino acids. The CDR3 region is CGSSRPRSINQPQHF. CDR3 nucleotides: TGTGGCAGCAGTAGACCCAGGAGTATCAATCAGCCCCAGCATTTT.

About this clonotype itself: Relative to the germline gene, one junction end is altered; a read error may explain this. The V call is TRBV6-6, the J call TRBJ1-4; 12 bases line up with TRBD1. Germline CDR1 and CDR2: MNHNY and SVGAGI (reference sequence). The CDR3 loop spans 16 amino acids. The chain's CDR3 is CADSNRDRGRGEKMFF. The CDR3 nucleotides read TGTGCCGACAGTAACCGGGACAGGGGGCGAGGCGAAAAAATGTTTTTT.

A word on this clonotype: A read error may produce the germline difference seen at one junction end. This chain links TRBV6-5 with TRBJ1-5, with 9 bases aligning to TRBD1. The tail of the sequence fits TRBJ2-3 better, so the J call may be wrong. The CDR3 covers 14 residues. Germline assignment: CDR1 MNHEY and CDR2 SVGAGI. CDR3 nucleotide sequence: TGTGTCAGCAGTCCCGGGACAGGGAAGGGCCCCCAGTATTTT. Amino acid sequence: CVSSPGTGKGPQYF.

Turning to this clonotype: The conserved phenylalanine or tryptophan is not found at the CDR3 terminus, so this likely reflects a read error. The chain recombines TRBV10-3 with TRBJ2-2; either TRBD1 or TRBD2 may supply D (5 bases each). CDR3 length: 15 amino acids. CDR1 is ENHRY and CDR2 is SYGVKD in the germline V gene. The CDR3 protein is CATSEPGRLTGELFL. The CDR3, as DNA: TGTGCCACCAGTGAGCCGGGACGGCTCACCGGGGAGCTGTTTCTT.

A single count supports this clonotype. Mismatch with germline at one junction end may stem from a read error. The rearrangement uses TRBV11-2 and TRBJ2-3; D remains ambiguous. Germline CDR1 SGHAT, CDR2 FQNNGV. This CDR3 contains 15 residues. CDR3 protein: CASSDSRRFTDTQFF. The CDR3 region has the DNA TGTGCCAGCAGCGATAGCAGGAGATTTACAGATACCCAGTTTTTT.

In its sample, this clonotype was seen a few times. The junction does not match germline at one end; this may be a read error. V gene TRBV5-1 combines with J gene TRBJ2-5; D not resolved. Germline-derived CDR1 and CDR2 are SGHRS and YFSETQ. The CDR3 is 12 amino acids. As DNA, the CDR3 is TGCGCCAACAGCTGGGACCAAGAGACCCAGTACTTC. This sequence encodes CANSWDQETQYF.